A single sample gave rise to the 29 T cell receptor beta chains below, sequenced in a study of blood T cell repertoires in COVID-19. Sequencing was performed with immunoSEQ multiplex PCR; in TCRdb, only in-frame clones are kept and a portion is missing. The sample shows about 73,000 clones, under 90% of them seen only once. The sequenced material came from peripheral blood. The origin of the receptors is a woman aged 60-70 years with acute or convalescent COVID-19.

The chain employs TRBV5-1 and TRBJ1-1, with 7 bases aligning to TRBD1. Germline loops: CDR1 SGHRS, CDR2 YFSETQ. The CDR3 runs 17 residues. The V segment lost 0 bases and the J segment 6 bases; nucleotides outside the gene matches: 14. CDR3 in amino acids: CASSLGRDSINLPEAFF. In DNA, the CDR3 is TGCGCCAGCAGCTTGGGACGGGACAGCATAAACCTCCCTGAAGCTTTCTTT.

The J gene is TRBJ2-3, the V gene TRBV7-2; no definite D call. Germline V gives CDR1 SGHTA, CDR2 FQGNSA. CDR3 length: 14 amino acids. The V end lost 1 base, the J end lost 2 bases, and 7 bases lay between the germline ends. In DNA, the CDR3 is TGTGCCAGCAGCTTAGGTTTAGCCACAGATACGCAGTATTTT. Translated, it gives CASSLGLATDTQYF.

The chain couples TRBV5-1 to TRBJ1-4; D possibly corresponds to TRBD1 (6 bases). Trimming removed 6 bases at V and 4 bases at J, with 13 bases between. The CDR3 loop spans 14 amino acids. Germline CDR1 and CDR2: SGHRS and YFSETQ. The CDR3 nucleotides are TGCGCCAGCACTACGGACAGCCGTAATGAAAAACTGTTTTTT. Translation: CASTTDSRNEKLFF.

The rearrangement uses TRBV12-3 or TRBV12-4 and TRBJ1-2, with 7 bases aligning to TRBD1. This CDR3 region has 12 residues. With 6 bases clipped from V and 7 bases from J, the junction kept 5 bases outside the gene matches. CDR3 sequence (DNA): TGTGCCAGCAGGACAGGGCAGAGTGGCTACACCTTC. Amino acid sequence: CASRTGQSGYTF.

CDR3 protein: CASRQGFGYGYTF. The CDR3 DNA is TGTGCCAGCAGACAGGGTTTCGGCTATGGCTACACCTTC. The genes are TRBV25-1 and TRBJ1-2, with TRBD1 as a possible D gene (6 bases). The germline V and J ends were trimmed by 6 bases and 4 bases, with 12 bases remaining between them. Germline assignment: CDR1 MGHDK and CDR2 SYGVNS. This CDR3 is 13 amino acids long.

The chain is built from TRBV5-1 and TRBJ1-5; D perhaps matches TRBD1 (5 bases). CDR3 length: 15 residues. Trimming left V 0 bases short and J 5 bases short, with 12 bases between. The V gene's germline CDR1 is SGHRS and CDR2 YFSETQ. CDR3 protein: CASSLASGWDQPQHF. The CDR3 DNA is TGCGCCAGCAGCTTGGCGTCAGGGTGGGATCAGCCCCAGCATTTT.

This clone was counted only a few times. The rearrangement uses TRBV7-2 and TRBJ1-3; D is uncertain. CDR1 and CDR2 from the germline V gene are SGHTA and FQGNSA. CDR3 length: 14 amino acids. Trimming removed 3 bases at V and 0 bases at J, with 6 bases between. The CDR3 spells CASSFGGSGNTIYF. The CDR3 DNA reads as TGTGCCAGCAGCTTTGGCGGCTCTGGAAACACCATATATTTT.

This chain uses TRBV25-1 with TRBJ1-1, with TRBD1 identical over 9 bases. The CDR3 loop spans 15 amino acids. In germline, CDR1 is MGHDK, CDR2 SYGVNS. V trimming: 3 bases; J trimming: 5 bases; junction bases outside the gene matches: 7. This chain's CDR3 is CASSENTGGATEAFF. DNA of the CDR3: TGTGCCAGCAGTGAGAATACAGGGGGCGCGACTGAAGCTTTCTTT.

This clone was detected a few times. V and J are TRBV19 and TRBJ2-1; D unclear. The CDR3 runs to 15 residues. Germline assignment: CDR1 LNHDA and CDR2 SQIVND (reference sequence). V dropped 6 bases and J dropped 8 bases, with 20 bases sitting between them. The CDR3: CASRRYSTAVHEQFF. The CDR3 nucleotides are TGTGCCAGTAGGAGATACTCTACCGCGGTACATGAGCAGTTCTTC.

This chain connects TRBV7-2 to TRBJ1-2; perhaps TRBD1 as D (6 bases). The CDR3 contains 16 residues. Deletions cut 4 bases from V and 1 base from J, with 16 bases between. Germline CDR1 and CDR2: SGHTA and FQGNSA. The CDR3 nucleotides are TGTGCCAGCAGCTCAAAGAAGCAGGGGTTTAACTATGGCTACACCTTC. Translating it yields CASSSKKQGFNYGYTF.

A few counts support this clone. This chain connects TRBV5-1 to TRBJ1-6; a possible D gene is TRBD1 (6 bases). CDR1 and CDR2 from the germline V gene are SGHRS and YFSETQ. This CDR3 spans 18 amino acids. Trimming pared 3 bases from V and 5 bases from J, leaving 21 bases between. CDR3 protein: CASSSHTGSQVNNSPLHF. The CDR3 coding sequence is TGCGCCAGCAGCTCGCATACAGGGTCCCAAGTTAATAATTCACCCCTCCACTTT.

This clone has just one count. The chain is built from TRBV2 and TRBJ2-5; 7 nucleotides agree with TRBD2. The CDR3 is 16 residues long. J was trimmed by 5 bases and V by 0 bases; bases with no gene match: 9. CDR1 and CDR2 from the germline V gene are SNHLY and FYNNEI. The CDR3 loop reads CASSEAGRLAGETQYF. Here the CDR3 DNA reads TGTGCCAGCAGTGAAGCTGGGAGACTAGCAGGGGAGACCCAGTACTTC. Together with reference TRBV2 and TRBJ2-5, the CDR3 gives the full variable domain: EPEVTQTPSHQVTQMGQEVILRCVPISNHLYFYWYRQILGQKVEFLVSFYNNEISEKSEIFDDQFSVERPDGSNFTLKIRSTKLEDSAMYFCASSEAGRLAGETQYFGPGTRLLVL.

V is TRBV12-3 or TRBV12-4 and J is TRBJ1-2, with D perhaps matching TRBD1 (6 bases). V was pared by 3 bases and J by 7 bases, with 9 bases between. The CDR3 runs 12 residues. CDR3 loop: CASSFGGSGYTF. The CDR3, as DNA: TGTGCCAGCAGTTTTGGGGGCTCTGGCTACACCTTC.

As regards this clone: Distinct nucleotide sequences in the sample also encode this CDR3. The J gene is TRBJ1-1, the V gene TRBV18, with TRBD1 matching 7 bases. CDR3 length: 15 residues. Germline loops: CDR1 KGHSH, CDR2 LQKENI. V was pared by 1 base and J by 0 bases, with 2 bases of the junction left unmatched. The chain's CDR3 is CASSPRTGMNTEAFF. CDR3 DNA: TGTGCCAGCTCACCACGGACAGGAATGAACACTGAAGCTTTCTTT.

This clone was counted a single time. V usage is TRBV29-1 and J usage is TRBJ1-1, with D tentatively TRBD1 (5 bases). V lost 4 bases to trimming and J lost 7 bases, with 13 bases between them. Germline CDR1 reads SQVTM; CDR2 reads ANQGSEA. This CDR3 is built from 12 residues. The chain's CDR3 is CSVVRGTGEAFF. The CDR3 DNA reads TGCAGCGTTGTGCGGGGGACGGGTGAAGCTTTCTTT. Combining the CDR3 with reference TRBV29-1 and TRBJ1-1 gives the whole variable domain SAVISQKPSRDICQRGTSLTIQCQVDSQVTMMFWYRQQPGQSLTLIATANQGSEATYESGFVIDKFPISRPNLTFSTLTVSNMSPEDSSIYLCSVVRGTGEAFFGQGTRLTVV.

This chain connects TRBV24-1 to TRBJ1-2; D is uncertain. Germline V gene sequence: CDR1 KGHDR, CDR2 SFDVKD. The V end lost 1 base, the J end lost 6 bases, and 5 bases lay between the germline ends. The CDR3 is 12 residues long. The CDR3 DNA sequence: TGTGCCACCAGTGATTTTCAGGATGGCTACACCTTC. It codes for CATSDFQDGYTF.

This clone appeared many times. This chain joins TRBV6-5 and TRBJ1-6, with D possibly being TRBD1 (6 bases). The CDR3 sequence is 13 residues long. Germline CDR1 is MNHEY and CDR2 is SVGAGI. V dropped 11 bases and J dropped 10 bases, with 18 bases sitting between them. The CDR3 sequence: CAGKTGLESPLHF. The CDR3 DNA reads as TGTGCCGGCAAAACAGGGCTGGAGTCACCCCTCCACTTT.

The V gene is TRBV18, the J gene TRBJ1-2, with 7 bases aligning to TRBD1. This CDR3 spans 14 amino acids. Per the germline V gene, CDR1 is KGHSH and CDR2 is LQKENI. With V trimmed by 0 bases and J by 7 bases, 5 bases remained unmatched. The CDR3 here is CASSPPLGGSGYTF. The CDR3 DNA reads TGTGCCAGCTCACCACCGCTAGGGGGCTCTGGCTACACCTTC.

The genes are TRBV9 and TRBJ1-5; no definite D call. The CDR3 runs 13 residues. Germline values: CDR1 SGDLS, CDR2 YYNGEE. V lost 0 bases, J lost 2 bases, and 3 bases lay in between. CDR3 sequence reads: CASSVVGNQPQHF. The DNA of the CDR3 is TGTGCCAGCAGCGTAGTAGGCAATCAGCCCCAGCATTTT.

The chain recombines TRBV11-2 with TRBJ1-2; 7 positions match TRBD1. J lost 3 bases, V lost 5 bases, and 9 bases had no gene match. The CDR3 sequence is 15 residues long. Germline V lookup: CDR1 SGHAT, CDR2 FQNNGV. CDR3 sequence: CASSQDRARYYGYTF. As DNA, the CDR3 is TGTGCCAGCAGCCAAGACAGGGCTCGTTACTATGGCTACACCTTC.

The CDR3 loop reads CASSSIQGWITEAFF. The CDR3, as DNA: TGTGCCAGCAGCAGTATACAGGGTTGGATCACTGAAGCTTTCTTT. This rearrangement joins TRBV5-6 to TRBJ1-1; D may be TRBD1 (6 bases). Per the germline V gene, CDR1 is SGHDT and CDR2 is YYEEEE. This CDR3 is built from 15 residues. Deletions cut 4 bases from V and 4 bases from J, with 17 bases between.

This clone was counted only a few times. V and J are TRBV10-3 and TRBJ2-7, with D possibly matching TRBD1 (6 bases). This CDR3 has 16 amino acids. CDR1 is ENHRY, CDR2 SYGVKD, per germline. Deletions cut 0 bases from V and 1 base from J, with 13 bases between. The CDR3 region is CAISESVAGASYEQYF. The CDR3 DNA follows: TGTGCCATCAGTGAGTCGGTGGCAGGGGCTTCCTACGAGCAGTACTTC.

The chain combines TRBV3-1 (or the pseudogene TRBV3-2) with TRBJ2-5; 7 bases agree with TRBD1. This CDR3 is built from 15 residues. The V segment lost 4 bases and the J segment 5 bases; nucleotides outside the gene matches: 10. Germline values: CDR1 LGHDT, CDR2 YNNKEL (reference sequence). The CDR3 is CASSPLTGTGETQYF. The CDR3 DNA reads TGTGCCAGCAGCCCCCTGACAGGGACGGGGGAGACCCAGTACTTC.

This clone appeared once. DNA for the CDR3: TGTGCCAGCAGCGAAGGGGTAACGAATGAGCAGTTCTTC. Translating it yields CASSEGVTNEQFF. The genes are TRBV9 and TRBJ2-1; a possible D gene is TRBD1 (5 bases). The CDR3 is made up of 13 amino acids. The V end was cut by 3 bases, the J end by 7 bases, with 11 bases between. From germline, CDR1 is SGDLS and CDR2 YYNGEE.

The rearrangement uses TRBV21-1 and TRBJ2-4; the table's TRBD2 call for D was not verified on the DNA. TRBV21-1 is a recognized pseudogene. CDR3 length: 11 residues. CDR3 in amino acids: CASTYYNIQYF. For the CDR3, the DNA is TGTGCCAGCACCTACTATAACATTCAGTACTTC.

The chain links TRBV5-5 to TRBJ2-5, with D maybe TRBD2 (6 bases). The CDR3 runs 17 residues. V was trimmed by 0 bases and J by 0 bases, leaving 15 bases between them. Germline assignment: CDR1 SGHKS and CDR2 YYEKEE (reference sequence). The CDR3 is CASSLGLGGTYQETQYF. CDR3 coding DNA: TGTGCCAGCAGCTTGGGTCTAGGCGGGACGTACCAAGAGACCCAGTACTTC.

The sample holds a few counts of this clone. V is TRBV11-2 and J is TRBJ1-3; D unclear. The CDR3 extends over 13 amino acids. V lost 5 bases, J lost 4 bases, and 9 bases lay in between. CDR1 and CDR2 from the germline V gene are SGHAT and FQNNGV. CDR3 bases: TGTGCCAGCAGCGCCCAACAGGGAAACACCATATATTTT. Its translation is CASSAQQGNTIYF.

Concerning this clone: At one end the junction does not follow the germline gene, possibly because of a read error. V usage is TRBV7-2 and J usage is TRBJ1-6; no clear D gene. From germline, CDR1 is SGHTA and CDR2 FQGNSA. CDR3 length: 14 amino acids. CDR3 DNA: TGTGCCAGCAGCTTAGCGGGGAGTAATTCGCCCCTCCACTTT. Protein: CASSLAGSNSPLHF. The full variable domain, with the rest looked up from reference TRBV7-2 and TRBJ1-6, is GAGVSQSPSNKVTEKGKDVELRCDPISGHTALYWYRQSLGQGLEFLIYFQGNSAPDKSGLPSDRFSAERTGGSVSTLTIQRTQQEDSAVYLCASSLAGSNSPLHFGNGTRLTVT.

The rearrangement links TRBV30 to TRBJ2-1; 8 nucleotides line up with TRBD2. V shed 4 bases, J shed 6 bases, and the junction held 11 bases outside the gene matches. This CDR3 contains 15 residues. The germline V gene has CDR1 GTSNPN and CDR2 SVGIG (reference sequence). The CDR3: CAWTYGSGVPNEQFF. Here the CDR3 DNA reads TGTGCCTGGACCTATGGTAGCGGGGTTCCCAATGAGCAGTTCTTC.